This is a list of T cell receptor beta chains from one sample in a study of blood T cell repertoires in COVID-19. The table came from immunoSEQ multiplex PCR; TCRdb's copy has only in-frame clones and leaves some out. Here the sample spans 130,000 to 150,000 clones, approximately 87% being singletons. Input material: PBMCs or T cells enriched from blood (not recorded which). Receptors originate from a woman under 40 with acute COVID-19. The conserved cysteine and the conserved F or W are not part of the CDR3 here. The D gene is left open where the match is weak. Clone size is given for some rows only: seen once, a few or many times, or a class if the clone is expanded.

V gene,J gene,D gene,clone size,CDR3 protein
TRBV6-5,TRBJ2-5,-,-,ASSYQDQETQY
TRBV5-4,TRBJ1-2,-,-,ASSSWGQERGYT
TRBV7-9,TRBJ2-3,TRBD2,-,ASSQGLAGADTQY
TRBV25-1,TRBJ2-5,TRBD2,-,ASSDLREGSYQETQY
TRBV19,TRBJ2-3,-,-,ASSIGTYITDTQY
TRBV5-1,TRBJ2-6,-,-,ASSFLAGDLFRANVLT
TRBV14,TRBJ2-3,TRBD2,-,ASSQTSGGITDTQY
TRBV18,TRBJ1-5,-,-,ASSPGGMSNQPQH
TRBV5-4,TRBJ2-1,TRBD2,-,ASSLTSGAYNEQF
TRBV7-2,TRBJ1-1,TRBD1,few,ASSPTLADRGAF
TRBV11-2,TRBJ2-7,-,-,ASSFGRRSSYEQY
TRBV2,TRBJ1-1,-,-,ASSGVLGPNTEAF
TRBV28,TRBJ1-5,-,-,ASSFRGRGQPQH
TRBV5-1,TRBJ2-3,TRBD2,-,ASSSRGAPGLATDTQY
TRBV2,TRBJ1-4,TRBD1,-,ASSDSPTGYSREKLF
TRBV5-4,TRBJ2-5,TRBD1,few,ASTSGGAGWLETQY
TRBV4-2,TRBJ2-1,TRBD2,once,ASSQSVSSGSFYNEQF
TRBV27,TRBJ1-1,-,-,ASSLVRGEAF
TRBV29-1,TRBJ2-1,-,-,SVEDSGSSNNEQF
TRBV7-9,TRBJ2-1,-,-,ASSLDFPNRVWTYNEQF
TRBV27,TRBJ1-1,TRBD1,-,ASSSTGVGGTEAF
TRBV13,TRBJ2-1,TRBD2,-,ASSFGTSGSALEQF
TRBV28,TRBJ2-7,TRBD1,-,ASSLTFQGDEQY
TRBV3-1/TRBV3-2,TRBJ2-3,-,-,ASSQLRVFTDTQY
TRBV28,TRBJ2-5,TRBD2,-,ASSLVAGGGQETQY
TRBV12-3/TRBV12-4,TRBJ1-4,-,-,ASSLGAGEKLF
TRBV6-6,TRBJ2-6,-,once,ASSTRGAGANVLT
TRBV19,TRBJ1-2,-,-,ASSMGTPNYGYT
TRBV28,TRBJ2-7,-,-,ASSLEGPGDYEQY
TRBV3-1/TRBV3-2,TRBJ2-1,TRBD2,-,ASSQVGLAELYNEQF
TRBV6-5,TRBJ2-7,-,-,ASSSPNRFREQY
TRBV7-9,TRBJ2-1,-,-,ASSLSSLAYNEQF
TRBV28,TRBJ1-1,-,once,ASSLLRGAF
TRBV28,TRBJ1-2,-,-,ASSRDGNYGYT
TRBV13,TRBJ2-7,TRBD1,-,ASSGIPGQNYEQY
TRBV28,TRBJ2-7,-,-,ASSPGHLITPY
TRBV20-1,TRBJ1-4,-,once,SARGPEKLF
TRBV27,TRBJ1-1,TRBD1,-,ASSRMSGTVDSHEAF
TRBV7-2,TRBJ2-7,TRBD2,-,ASSLGLAGDEQY
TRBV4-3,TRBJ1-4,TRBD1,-,ASSRIRGPEEKLF
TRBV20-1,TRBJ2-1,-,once,SAREGAGQF
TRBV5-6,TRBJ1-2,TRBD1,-,ASSLGAGGVEGYT
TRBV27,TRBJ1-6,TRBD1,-,ASSLSKPDRSNNSPLH